This TCR beta chain was obtained from a study of PD-1 blockade in classical Hodgkin lymphoma. V was pared by 7 bases and J by 2 bases, with 11 bases of the junction left unmatched. This CDR3 is built from 16 residues. CDR1 LNHDA and CDR2 SQIVND come from the germline V gene (reference sequence). The data were produced by immunoSEQ multiplex PCR, yet TCRdb's version contains in-frame clones alone and is incomplete. The repertoire holds tens of thousands of clones, with around 78% as singletons. Time point of the sample: cycle 4 day 1 (C4D1), after 6 weeks of nivolumab. The patients all showed relapse after autologous stem cell transplantation, while their brentuximab vedotin exposure varied. Whole-study findings and limits: Patients who initiated nivolumab within 1 year of ASCT were excluded. Complete responders possessed baseline diversity comparable to newly diagnosed patients.

Details on this clone: The antigen is not known.

The sample in question was peripheral blood mononuclear cells (PBMCs), obtained before the fourth cycle of nivolumab. The TCR comes from a human donor with classical Hodgkin lymphoma. This rearrangement joins TRBV19 to TRBJ2-1; 7 bases match TRBD1. The CDR3 sequence: CASTSPRDRAYNEQFF. The CDR3 DNA reads as TGTGCCAGTACCTCACCTCGTGACAGGGCCTACAATGAGCAGTTCTTC.